Listed here are 29 T cell receptor beta chains from one sample, sequenced in a study of blood T cell repertoires in COVID-19. Using immunoSEQ multiplex PCR, the repertoire was profiled, and TCRdb retains in-frame clones only, with some absent. The table has approximately 500,000 clones, 88% seen once. Sample: PBMCs or T cells enriched from blood (not recorded which). Source of these receptors: a woman in her thirties or forties who had recovered from COVID-19.

This chain links TRBV13 with TRBJ2-7; tentative D call: TRBD1 (6 bases). Deletions cut 5 bases from V and 3 bases from J, with 17 bases between. CDR3 length equals 15 residues. Germline loops: CDR1 PRHDT, CDR2 FYEKMQ (reference sequence). CDR3 DNA sequence: TGTGCCAGCAGCCTAACCCTTGGGGGCAGCTACGAGCAGTACTTC. Translated, it gives CASSLTLGGSYEQYF. Full variable domain (outside the CDR3, taken from reference TRBV13 and TRBJ2-7): AAGVIQSPRHLIKEKRETATLKCYPIPRHDTVYWYQQGPGQDPQFLISFYEKMQSDKGSIPDRFSAQQFSDYHSELNMSSLELGDSALYFCASSLTLGGSYEQYFGPGTRLTVT.

The rearrangement joins TRBV7-8 to TRBJ2-7; 10 nucleotides align to TRBD2. The CDR3 covers 21 residues. V was pared by 0 bases and J by 7 bases, with 24 bases of the junction left unmatched. CDR1 is SGHVS and CDR2 is FQNEAQ in the germline V gene. The CDR3 region is CASSLAGAYGQYKREGREQYF. CDR3 DNA: TGTGCCAGCAGCTTAGCGGGAGCCTATGGACAATATAAGCGGGAGGGCCGGGAGCAGTACTTC.

The CDR3 spells CASSYMAVSYNEQFF. As DNA, the CDR3 is TGTGCCAGCAGTTACATGGCGGTATCCTACAATGAGCAGTTCTTC. This chain uses TRBV6-2 or TRBV6-3 with TRBJ2-1; D is undetermined. The CDR3 spans 15 residues. Trimming cost V 2 bases and J 1 base, with 9 bases left between them. Germline V lookup: CDR1 MNHEY, CDR2 SVGEGT.

The chain recombines TRBV19 with TRBJ1-5, with 8 bases lining up with TRBD1. Germline loops: CDR1 LNHDA, CDR2 SQIVND (reference sequence). This CDR3 is 17 amino acids long. V lost 3 bases, J lost 0 bases, and 7 bases stayed unmatched. CDR3 in DNA: TGTGCCAGTAGTATCCTGACAGGGGCAAGTAGCAATCAGCCCCAGCATTTT. This translates into CASSILTGASSNQPQHF.

The chain recombines TRBV11-2 with TRBJ1-2; D gene ambiguous. CDR1 SGHAT and CDR2 FQNNGV come from the germline V gene. Trimming stripped 3 bases from V and 2 bases from J, with 7 bases between. The CDR3 has 13 residues. The CDR3: CASSFPENYGYTF. CDR3 bases: TGTGCCAGCAGCTTCCCCGAGAACTATGGCTACACCTTC.

The chain recombines TRBV9 with TRBJ2-1; TRBD1 might be the D (6 bases). Trimming took off 0 bases at V and 6 bases at J, with 16 bases between the two ends. Germline V gives CDR1 SGDLS, CDR2 YYNGEE. This CDR3 is built from 16 residues. The CDR3 reads CASSVARTANFNEQFF. The CDR3 DNA sequence: TGTGCCAGCAGCGTAGCTCGGACAGCCAACTTCAATGAGCAGTTCTTC.

The V and J genes are TRBV29-1 and TRBJ2-7, with D uncertain. Germline CDR1 and CDR2: SQVTM and ANQGSEA. This CDR3 is built from 16 residues. Trimming stripped 5 bases from V and 0 bases from J, with 20 bases between. The CDR3 DNA follows: TGCAGCGTTAGCGATGCGATTGGAGCTAGCTCCTACGAGCAGTACTTC. Amino acid sequence: CSVSDAIGASSYEQYF.

This chain joins TRBV10-1 and TRBJ2-7, with 13 nucleotides matching TRBD2. Germline V gene lookup returns CDR1 WNHNN and CDR2 SYGVQD (reference sequence). This CDR3 is built from 15 residues. V dropped 4 bases and J dropped 0; count of bases not matched to a gene: 0. This CDR3 is CASSGTSGGSYEQYF. CDR3 bases: TGCGCCAGCAGTGGGACTAGCGGGGGCTCCTACGAGCAGTACTTC.

This clone was seen a handful of times. The CDR3 region is CASSVSGTSTDTQYF. CDR3 bases: TGTGCCAGCAGCGTAAGCGGGACTAGCACAGATACGCAGTATTTT. V gene TRBV9 combines with J gene TRBJ2-3; 7 bases fit TRBD2. V lost 1 base, J lost 0 bases, and 2 bases stayed unmatched. This CDR3 has 15 amino acids. Germline CDR1 reads SGDLS; CDR2 reads YYNGEE.

The chain joins TRBV7-9 to TRBJ1-4, with unresolved D. This CDR3 has 15 amino acids. Germline assignment: CDR1 SEHNR and CDR2 FQNEAQ (reference sequence). The germline V and J ends were trimmed by 2 bases and 5 bases, with 12 bases remaining between them. CDR3 region: CASSLPSGSNEKLFF. The DNA for the CDR3 is TGTGCCAGCAGCTTACCGTCAGGATCCAATGAAAAACTGTTTTTT.

The V call is TRBV9, the J call TRBJ2-5, with D possibly matching TRBD1 (6 bases). Trimming removed 0 bases from V and 4 bases from J, with 13 bases in between. CDR1 and CDR2 (germline): SGDLS, YYNGEE. CDR3 length: 15 residues. DNA of the CDR3: TGTGCCAGCAGCGTAGAACCGCTAGGGGGAGAGACCCAGTACTTC. Amino acids: CASSVEPLGGETQYF.

This clone was recorded a few times. The chain has TRBV27 and TRBJ2-7, with TRBD2 as a possible D gene (6 bases). CDR3 length: 13 residues. Germline V lookup: CDR1 MNHEY, CDR2 SMNVEV (reference sequence). Between the trimmed V and J ends, which lost 6 bases and 2 bases, there was a span of 11 bases. The CDR3 here is CASRVAAAYEQYF. The DNA of the CDR3 is TGTGCCAGCAGGGTAGCGGCAGCCTACGAGCAGTACTTC.

The chain recombines TRBV10-1 with TRBJ1-2, with TRBD1 as a possible D gene (5 bases). The germline V gene encodes CDR1 WNHNN and CDR2 SYGVQD (reference sequence). The germline V and J ends were trimmed by 3 bases and 4 bases, with 12 bases remaining between them. CDR3 length: 14 residues. The DNA for the CDR3 is TGCGCCAGCAGTGACACAGGATTAACCTATGGCTACACCTTC. This translates into CASSDTGLTYGYTF.

This CDR3 reads CASSFSLQGPGTEAFF. The DNA for the CDR3 is TGTGCCAGCAGCTTTAGCCTCCAGGGGCCTGGCACTGAAGCTTTCTTT. The rearrangement joins TRBV7-2 to TRBJ1-1, with a possible D match to TRBD1 (6 bases). Germline V lookup: CDR1 SGHTA, CDR2 FQGNSA. The V gene lost 3 bases and the J gene lost 4 bases, with 18 bases spanning the gap. The CDR3 extends over 16 amino acids. Based on the CDR3 plus reference TRBV7-2 and TRBJ1-1, the full variable domain is GAGVSQSPSNKVTEKGKDVELRCDPISGHTALYWYRQSLGQGLEFLIYFQGNSAPDKSGLPSDRFSAERTGGSVSTLTIQRTQQEDSAVYLCASSFSLQGPGTEAFFGQGTRLTVV.

J is TRBJ2-2 and V is TRBV12-5, with 7 bases that match TRBD2. J was trimmed by 7 bases and V by 2 bases; bases with no gene match: 1. CDR1 and CDR2 from the germline V gene are LGHNT and FRNRAP. The CDR3 has 13 amino acids. As DNA, the CDR3 is TGTGCTAGTGGTTTGATAGCGGGCGGGGAGCTGTTTTTT. Translation: CASGLIAGGELFF.

This chain uses TRBV20-1 with TRBJ1-6; 10 bases agree with TRBD1. After removal of 3 bases from V and 14 bases from J, the junction contained 13 bases not matched to a gene. Germline V CDR1 and CDR2: DFQATT, SNEGSKA (reference sequence). This CDR3 spans 15 amino acids. The CDR3 DNA sequence: TGCAGTGCTAGTAGAAACCGGGACAGGGGATCAACCCTCCACTTT. Its translation: CSASRNRDRGSTLHF.

The rearrangement joins TRBV7-2 to TRBJ2-5, with TRBD2 as a possible D gene (5 bases). The CDR3 length is 13 residues. Looked up from germline, CDR1 is SGHTA and CDR2 is FQGNSA. Between the trimmed V and J ends, which lost 5 bases and 0 bases, there was a span of 7 bases. The CDR3 bases are TGTGCCAGCAGCCCGGACTACCAAGAGACCCAGTACTTC. It translates to CASSPDYQETQYF. Looking up the rest from reference TRBV7-2 and TRBJ2-5 gives the full variable domain: GAGVSQSPSNKVTEKGKDVELRCDPISGHTALYWYRQSLGQGLEFLIYFQGNSAPDKSGLPSDRFSAERTGGSVSTLTIQRTQQEDSAVYLCASSPDYQETQYFGPGTRLLVL.

The gene calls are TRBV3-1 (or the pseudogene TRBV3-2) and TRBJ1-5; the match to TRBD1 covers 7 bases. Trimming cost V 4 bases and J 8 bases; bases outside gene matches: 8. Per the germline V gene, CDR1 is LGHDT and CDR2 is YNNKEL (reference sequence). The CDR3 contains 14 residues. This chain's CDR3 is CASSPTGTAKPQHF. The CDR3 nucleotides read TGTGCCAGCAGCCCGACCGGGACAGCTAAGCCCCAGCATTTT.

This clone was seen just once. The chain recombines TRBV5-1 with TRBJ2-2, with D tentatively TRBD1 (6 bases). The V and J ends lost 6 bases and 7 bases respectively, with 19 bases between them. The germline V gene has CDR1 SGHRS and CDR2 YFSETQ. The CDR3 extends over 15 amino acids. The CDR3 DNA sequence: TGCGCCAGCACCCAGGGGTCCAGAACAGGCGGGGAGCTGTTTTTT. This encodes CASTQGSRTGGELFF.

This rearrangement joins TRBV6-1 to TRBJ1-6; D remains ambiguous. V lost 3 bases and J lost 9, with 3 bases in between. CDR3 length: 11 residues. Germline assignment: CDR1 MNHNS and CDR2 SASEGT. The chain's CDR3 is CASSDSSPLHF. In DNA, the CDR3 is TGTGCCAGCAGTGACAGTTCACCCCTCCACTTT.

This chain connects TRBV27 to TRBJ2-2; maybe TRBD2 (5 bases). V lost 2 bases and J lost 2, with 9 bases in between. The CDR3 consists of 15 residues. Germline V CDR1 and CDR2: MNHEY, SMNVEV (reference sequence). The CDR3 protein is CASSLLAVNTGELFF. The CDR3 region has the DNA TGTGCCAGCAGTTTACTAGCAGTCAACACCGGGGAGCTGTTTTTT.

The V gene is TRBV5-1, the J gene TRBJ1-2; D is possibly TRBD1 (5 bases). Germline V lookup: CDR1 SGHRS, CDR2 YFSETQ. The CDR3 is 13 amino acids. V was pared by 0 bases and J by 8 bases, with 11 bases between. This CDR3 is CASSLENRLGYTF. In nucleotides, the CDR3 is TGCGCCAGCAGCTTGGAAAACAGGCTGGGCTACACCTTC.

The chain recombines TRBV5-5 with TRBJ1-5, with TRBD1 matching 7 bases. The V and J ends lost 4 bases and 5 bases, in that order; junction bases with no gene match: 6. The CDR3 sequence is 14 residues long. Germline loops: CDR1 SGHKS, CDR2 YYEKEE (reference sequence). CDR3: CASSKTGLDQPQHF. CDR3 bases: TGTGCCAGCAGCAAGACAGGGTTAGATCAGCCCCAGCATTTT. The full variable domain, with the rest looked up from reference TRBV5-5 and TRBJ1-5, is DAGVTQSPTHLIKTRGQQVTLRCSPISGHKSVSWYQQVLGQGPQFIFQYYEKEERGRGNFPDRFSARQFPNYSSELNVNALLLGDSALYLCASSKTGLDQPQHFGDGTRLSIL.

This chain joins TRBV29-1 and TRBJ1-1; D is possibly TRBD1 (5 bases). Germline V CDR1 and CDR2: SQVTM, ANQGSEA. The length of the CDR3 is 14 residues. The V end lost 7 bases, the J end lost 8 bases, and 23 bases lay between the germline ends. CDR3 sequence reads: CSAKRQTVVEEAFF. The CDR3 coding sequence is TGCAGCGCCAAACGCCAGACAGTCGTGGAGGAAGCTTTCTTT.

The V gene is TRBV19, the J gene TRBJ1-2; 8 bases align to TRBD1. V lost 9 bases, J lost 1 base, and 10 bases stayed unmatched. The CDR3 sequence is 15 residues long. In germline, CDR1 is LNHDA, CDR2 SQIVND (reference sequence). The CDR3 spells CASAGTGTYNYGYTF. The CDR3 DNA reads as TGTGCCAGCGCCGGGACAGGAACTTATAACTATGGCTACACCTTC.

CDR3 nucleotides: TGTGCCAGCAGCTCAAACCGGAGAACCCGGTTCTTC. This sequence encodes CASSSNRRTRFF. The genes are TRBV12-3 or TRBV12-4 and TRBJ2-1; D gene uncertain. Between the trimmed V and J ends, which lost 6 bases and 15 bases, there was a span of 18 bases. The CDR3 spans 12 residues.

The J gene is TRBJ2-3, the V gene TRBV5-1; D call uncertain. V lost 1 base and J 1 base, leaving 7 bases between the germline ends. Germline CDR1 reads SGHRS; CDR2 reads YFSETQ. The CDR3 length is 14 residues. The CDR3 nucleotides read TGCGCCAGCAGCTTGAGTGCGGGCACAGATACGCAGTATTTT. This translates into CASSLSAGTDTQYF.

The genes are TRBV12-3 or TRBV12-4 and TRBJ1-3, with D unclear. The germline V and J ends were trimmed by 8 bases and 5 bases, with 4 bases remaining between them. CDR3 length: 10 amino acids. The CDR3 spells CASSRNTIYF. In nucleotides, the CDR3 is TGTGCCAGCTCAAGAAACACCATATATTTT.

This clone appeared a single time. The rearrangement uses TRBV10-3 and TRBJ1-4; the D gene is possibly TRBD1 (6 bases). V was shortened by 4 bases and J by 8 bases, with 14 bases between the two germline ends. The V gene's germline CDR1 is ENHRY and CDR2 SYGVKD. This CDR3 comprises 14 residues. CDR3 protein: CAISVRQGNEKLFF. CDR3 bases: TGTGCCATCAGTGTAAGGCAGGGGAACGAAAAACTGTTTTTT.